Following are 24 T cell receptor beta chains from one sample sequenced in a study of blood T cells in healthy people across ages (dated by TCRdb to the mid-2010s). The library was produced with 5' RACE. Reads for this sample came from an Illumina HiSeq 2500. The second PCR ran for roughly 7 to 11 cycles and used a J-beta primer mix along with a sample-barcoded 5' primer. The public sequencing data were trimmed at Q25 with fastp and processed into clonotypes with MiXCR by TCRdb, which kept only in-frame beta chains. Each CDR3 protein appears once, grouped with its most common genes and DNA. The sample table contains fewer than 750,000 distinct CDR3 sequences; only one count was recorded for under 65% of them. The ten largest clones represent approximately 13% of the sample. Sequenced input: blood. The receptors stem from a woman older than 75 in good health.

This clonotype was seen a few times. The chain carries TRBV20-1 and TRBJ1-5, with unresolved D. With 3 bases removed from V and 2 bases from J, the gap between germline ends came to 8 bases. The germline V gene encodes CDR1 DFQATT and CDR2 SNEGSKA (reference sequence). The CDR3 has 13 residues. The CDR3 DNA reads as TGCAGTGCTAGGGACCCCCGCAATCAGCCCCAGCATTTT. The encoded protein is CSARDPRNQPQHF.

This clonotype came up once. The genes are TRBV29-1 and TRBJ2-7; weak D call: TRBD1 (5 bases). Trimming stripped 2 bases from V and 6 bases from J, with 11 bases between. CDR3 length equals 12 residues. Germline assignment: CDR1 SQVTM and CDR2 ANQGSEA. This CDR3 is CSVETGVAEQYF. The CDR3 region has the DNA TGCAGCGTTGAAACAGGAGTTGCCGAGCAGTACTTC.

This clonotype has just one count. The rearrangement joins TRBV11-2 to TRBJ2-1, with 11 bases fitting TRBD2. The CDR3 consists of 16 residues. V shed 6 bases and J 4 bases; nucleotides not matched to a gene: 8. Germline V gives CDR1 SGHAT, CDR2 FQNNGV. DNA of the CDR3: TGTGCCAGCAGTGATCCGACTAGCGGGGTGTACAATGAGCAGTTCTTC. Its protein is CASSDPTSGVYNEQFF.

This clonotype was detected only a few times. The chain combines TRBV6-1 with TRBJ1-1, with D maybe TRBD1 (6 bases). The CDR3 is 16 amino acids. V shed 0 bases and J shed 2 bases, with 13 bases lying between them. Germline V gene lookup returns CDR1 MNHNS and CDR2 SASEGT. The CDR3 DNA sequence: TGTGCCAGCAGTGAAGCATGGGAACAGGGCAACACTGAAGCTTTCTTT. Translating gives CASSEAWEQGNTEAFF.

The sample holds one count of this clonotype. This sequence may be a read error, since a much larger clone differs from it by one base. The gene calls are TRBV5-1 and TRBJ1-2, with 8 bases lining up with TRBD1. CDR3 length: 14 amino acids. The V and J ends lost 4 bases and 7 bases, in that order; junction bases with no gene match: 9. Germline CDR1 reads SGHRS; CDR2 reads YFSETQ. The chain's CDR3 is CASSQPTGAGGYTF. As DNA, the CDR3 is TGCGCCAGCAGCCAACCGACAGGGGCCGGTGGCTACACCTTC.

As to this clonotype: One end of the junction varies from germline; a read error may be responsible. The chain combines TRBV6-6 with TRBJ2-4; TRBD2 is a possible D gene (5 bases). There are 16 residues in the CDR3. CDR1 is MNHNY and CDR2 is SVGAGI in the germline V gene (reference sequence). The CDR3 here is CASSPSSQMPKNIQYF. CDR3 sequence (DNA): TGCGCCAGCAGCCCTAGCTCCCAAATGCCTAAAAACATTCAGTACTTC.

This clonotype was seen a few times. The chain couples TRBV12-3 or TRBV12-4 to TRBJ2-2; 7 bases line up with TRBD1. The J segment lost 4 bases and the V segment lost 6 bases, leaving 5 bases of the junction unmatched. CDR3 length: 14 residues. CDR3 in amino acids: CASSWRTGTGELFF. The CDR3 bases are TGTGCCAGCAGCTGGAGGACAGGCACCGGGGAGCTGTTTTTT.

The table lists this clonotype with many counts. The chain carries TRBV28 and TRBJ2-5, with TRBD2 identical over 8 bases. Germline CDR1 is MDHEN and CDR2 is SYDVKM. CDR3 length equals 17 residues. V trimming: 5 bases; J trimming: 4 bases; junction bases outside the gene matches: 15. The CDR3 here is CASSPPRRLAIRETQYF. In DNA, the CDR3 is TGTGCCAGCAGTCCCCCCCGCCGACTAGCGATAAGAGAGACCCAGTACTTC.

Ten or more counts support this clonotype. The gene calls are TRBV7-2 and TRBJ2-1; 13 bases align to TRBD2. The CDR3 totals 15 residues. Looked up from germline, CDR1 is SGHTA and CDR2 is FQGNSA. J was trimmed by 8 bases and V by 3 bases; bases with no gene match: 4. The CDR3 bases are TGTGCCAGCAGCTTTCGGACTAGCGGGAGTGATGAGCAGTTCTTC. Translating it yields CASSFRTSGSDEQFF.

Notes on this clonotype: It may be a read error: a sequence one base away is much more abundant. This chain connects TRBV7-8 to TRBJ2-3; the D gene is possibly TRBD1 (7 bases). Germline CDR1 and CDR2: SGHVS and FQNEAQ. This CDR3 spans 13 amino acids. Trimming shortened V by 5 bases and J by 8 bases, and 14 bases separated the two germline ends. The CDR3 loop is CASSVPGGGTQYF. CDR3 bases: TGTGCCAGCAGCGTCCCAGGGGGAGGTACGCAGTATTTT.

This clonotype was recorded a few times. CDR3 sequence: CASSLWGSGGLAKNIQYF. The CDR3 nucleotides are TGTGCCAGCAGTTTATGGGGTAGCGGGGGATTAGCCAAAAACATTCAGTACTTC. This chain connects TRBV12-3 or TRBV12-4 to TRBJ2-4; 9 bases map to TRBD2. V lost 2 bases to trimming and J lost 0 bases; unmatched junction nucleotides: 8. The CDR3 consists of 18 residues.

V gene TRBV27 combines with J gene TRBJ1-2; no definite D call. Trimming took off 4 bases at V and 1 base at J, with 7 bases between the two ends. The germline V gene encodes CDR1 MNHEY and CDR2 SMNVEV (reference sequence). The CDR3 consists of 13 residues. CDR3 bases: TGTGCCAGCAGTTGCAAGGTTAACTATGGCTACACCTTC. It translates to CASSCKVNYGYTF.

About this clonotype: A read error may explain this, as a much larger clone is one base away. The chain has TRBV10-3 and TRBJ1-5; D possibly corresponds to TRBD1 (6 bases). Germline CDR1 is ENHRY and CDR2 is SYGVKD. This CDR3 region has 14 residues. CDR3 bases: TGTGCCATCCGTGAGACAGGACCGCAAAGGGGACAGCATTTT. Residues: CAIRETGPQRGQHF.

A few counts support this clonotype. The CDR3 is CASRRGGAGEKLFF. The CDR3, as DNA: TGTGCCAGCCGCAGGGGGGGGGCTGGTGAAAAACTGTTTTTT. The chain recombines TRBV27 with TRBJ1-4; 7 bases agree with TRBD1. Looked up from germline, CDR1 is MNHEY and CDR2 is SMNVEV (reference sequence). V dropped 8 bases and J dropped 7; count of bases not matched to a gene: 10. The CDR3 length is 14 residues.

As regards this clonotype: This may come from a read error, since a much larger clone is one base off. This chain uses TRBV7-2 with TRBJ2-1, with TRBD1 as a possible D gene (5 bases). Germline V gene data show CDR1 as SGHTA and CDR2 as FQGNSA. This CDR3 contains 15 residues. The CDR3 reads CVSSFSQAHRNEQFF. The CDR3 nucleotides are TGTGTCAGCAGCTTTTCACAGGCCCATCGCAATGAGCAGTTCTTC.

Turning to this clonotype: Being one base from a much bigger clone, this may be a read error. The rearrangement links TRBV5-1 to TRBJ2-7; D unresolved. CDR1 SGHRS and CDR2 YFSETQ come from the germline V gene. Trimming removed 0 bases from V and 7 bases from J, with 17 bases in between. CDR3 length: 15 amino acids. The CDR3 region has the DNA TGCGCCAGCAGCTTGGGTTTAGTTGCCTACAATGAGCAGTACTTC. Encoded protein: CASSLGLVAYNEQYF.

The V call is TRBV28, the J call TRBJ1-2, with a possible D match to TRBD1 (6 bases). Trimming removed 8 bases at V and 2 bases at J, with 18 bases between. Germline loops: CDR1 MDHEN, CDR2 SYDVKM. The CDR3 extends over 15 amino acids. The CDR3: CASYSGGGRNYGYTF. The CDR3 DNA sequence: TGTGCCAGCTATTCCGGGGGGGGGCGGAACTATGGCTACACCTTC.

The table lists this clonotype with a few counts. The V and J genes are TRBV6-2 or TRBV6-3 and TRBJ2-5; D possibly corresponds to TRBD1 (6 bases). CDR1 and CDR2 from the germline V gene are MNHEY and SVGEGT. There are 15 residues in the CDR3. The germline V and J ends were trimmed by 7 bases and 4 bases, with 19 bases remaining between them. CDR3 residues: CASNQPRGLGETQYF. In nucleotides, the CDR3 is TGTGCCAGCAACCAACCGAGGGGGTTGGGAGAGACCCAGTACTTC.

The chain recombines TRBV20-1 with TRBJ2-1, with TRBD1 matching over 7 bases. Near its end, the DNA agrees better with TRBJ2-7, so the J call may be wrong. Germline CDR1 DFQATT, CDR2 SNEGSKA (reference sequence). The CDR3 contains 15 residues. The CDR3 DNA reads TGCAGTGCCCTACCGACAGGGATCGTATACAATGAGCAGTACTTC. Amino acid sequence: CSALPTGIVYNEQYF.

Turning to this clonotype: Being one base from a much bigger clone, this may be a read error. The gene calls are TRBV5-1 and TRBJ2-7; D is perhaps TRBD2 (6 bases). CDR1 is SGHRS, CDR2 YFSETQ, per germline. The CDR3 consists of 15 residues. V shed 3 bases and J shed 0 bases, with 13 bases lying between them. The CDR3 protein is CASSSETAGSYEQYF. The CDR3 nucleotides read TGCGCCAGCAGCTCGGAGACAGCGGGCTCCTACGAGCAGTACTTC.

The chain carries TRBV6-2 or TRBV6-3 and TRBJ2-1; no clear D gene. V was cut by 2 bases and J by 4 bases, with 18 bases left in between. Germline assignment: CDR1 MNHEY and CDR2 SVGEGT. This CDR3 is built from 17 residues. CDR3 loop: CASSYQTAGVLYNEQFF. The CDR3 region has the DNA TGTGCCAGCAGTTACCAAACGGCTGGGGTCCTTTACAATGAGCAGTTCTTC.

This clonotype was counted at least ten times. This chain uses TRBV12-3 or TRBV12-4 with TRBJ2-1; 9 nucleotides agree with TRBD1. CDR3 length: 16 residues. The V gene end was trimmed by 5 bases and the J gene end by 8 bases; junction bases not matched to a gene: 13. The CDR3 loop is CASSTRQGVPDDEQFF. CDR3 bases: TGTGCCAGCAGTACCAGACAGGGGGTGCCGGACGATGAGCAGTTCTTC.

The V gene is TRBV13, the J gene TRBJ2-7; the D gene is possibly TRBD1 (5 bases). V lost 5 bases to trimming and J lost 2 bases, with 19 bases between them. The germline V gene encodes CDR1 PRHDT and CDR2 FYEKMQ (reference sequence). The CDR3 sequence is 16 residues long. This CDR3 is CASSPRYQGFPYEQYF. The DNA for the CDR3 is TGTGCCAGCAGCCCCCGCTATCAGGGTTTCCCCTACGAGCAGTACTTC.

Comments on this clonotype: A much larger clonotype is one base distant, so this may be a read error. This chain connects TRBV12-3 or TRBV12-4 to TRBJ1-6; tentatively, D is TRBD1 (5 bases). The CDR3 runs to 13 residues. Trimming took 5 bases from V and 11 from J, leaving 13 bases between them. The CDR3 region is CASSNTGDPPLHF. CDR3 DNA: TGTGCCAGCAGTAACACGGGGGATCCACCCCTCCACTTT.